The entry below gives a single TCR beta chain sequence along with its context. V was shortened by 1 base and J by 2 bases, with 21 bases between the two germline ends. Germline-derived CDR1 and CDR2 are LNHDA and SQIVND (reference sequence). There are 19 residues in the CDR3. The record originates from a study of cytomegalovirus exposure and HLA in healthy donors. Method: immunoSEQ multiplex PCR; TCRdb's copy keeps in-frame clones and lacks some. Seen here are roughly 120,000 clones, approximately 88% observed once, and the top ten hold 1.5% to 2%. The clonotype comes from a man aged 18 to 29 in good health and CMV-seronegative. The chain joins TRBV19 to TRBJ1-5; D gene ambiguous. Sequences were obtained from PBMCs. CDR3 residues: CASSIGWGGAGSGNQPQHF. The CDR3 coding sequence is TGTGCCAGTAGTATAGGATGGGGAGGCGCGGGGTCGGGCAATCAGCCCCAGCATTTT.